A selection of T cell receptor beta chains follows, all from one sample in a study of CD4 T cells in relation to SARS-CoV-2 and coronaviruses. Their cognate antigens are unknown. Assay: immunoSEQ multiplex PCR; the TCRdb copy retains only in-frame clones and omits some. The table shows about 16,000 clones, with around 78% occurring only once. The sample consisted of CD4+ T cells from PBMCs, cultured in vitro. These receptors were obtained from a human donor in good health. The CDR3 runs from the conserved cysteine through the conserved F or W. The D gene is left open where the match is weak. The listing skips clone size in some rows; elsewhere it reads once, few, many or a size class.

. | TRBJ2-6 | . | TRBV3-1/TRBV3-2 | CASSQSSNRVSGANVLTF | TGTGCCAGCAGCCAATCGTCAAACAGGGTCTCTGGGGCCAACGTCCTGACTTTC
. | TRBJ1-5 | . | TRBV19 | CASTEDTYSNQPQHF | TGTGCCAGTACCGAGGACACTTATAGCAATCAGCCCCAGCATTTT
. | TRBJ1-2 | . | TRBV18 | CASSPNPGPEIGGYTF | TGTGCCAGCTCACCTAACCCGGGACCGGAGATAGGTGGCTACACCTTC
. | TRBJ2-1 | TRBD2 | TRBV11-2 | CASSPLMAGGYNEQFF | TGTGCCAGCAGCCCCCTTATGGCGGGAGGGTACAATGAGCAGTTCTTC
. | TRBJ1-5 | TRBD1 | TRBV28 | CASSSTGGRNQPQHF | TGTGCCAGCAGCTCGACAGGGGGACGAAATCAGCCCCAGCATTTT
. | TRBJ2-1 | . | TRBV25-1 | CASRRGESYNEQFF | TGTGCCAGCAGGCGGGGCGAGTCCTACAATGAGCAGTTCTTC
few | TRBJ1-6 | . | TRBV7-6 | CASSLGSRADNSPLHF | TGTGCCAGCAGCTTAGGATCCAGGGCGGATAATTCACCCCTCCACTTT
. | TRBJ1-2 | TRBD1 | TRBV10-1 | CASSPGQKTSSTGYTF | TGCGCCAGCAGCCCGGGACAGAAAACCTCCTCTACTGGCTACACCTTC
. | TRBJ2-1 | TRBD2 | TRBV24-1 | CATTPGSYTSGEYNEQFF | TGTGCCACCACCCCCGGATCGTATACTAGCGGAGAGTACAATGAGCAGTTCTTC
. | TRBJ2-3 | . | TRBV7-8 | CASGGPDTQYF | TGTGCCAGCGGAGGCCCAGATACGCAGTATTTT
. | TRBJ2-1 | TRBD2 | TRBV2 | CASNQLAGVNNEQFF | TGTGCCAGCAACCAACTAGCGGGAGTAAATAATGAGCAGTTCTTC
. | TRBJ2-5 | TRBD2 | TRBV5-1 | CASSLAASGTQETQYF | TGCGCCAGCAGCTTGGCCGCTAGCGGGACCCAAGAGACCCAGTACTTC
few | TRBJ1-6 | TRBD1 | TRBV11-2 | CASSVQGIHNSPLHF | TGTGCCAGCAGCGTACAGGGGATACATAATTCACCCCTCCACTTT
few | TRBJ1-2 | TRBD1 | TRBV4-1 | CASSQAGQGAVGYTF | TGCGCCAGCAGCCAAGCCGGACAGGGCGCGGTCGGCTACACCTTC
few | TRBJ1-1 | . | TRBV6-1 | CASSESFGGRNTEAFF | TGTGCCAGCAGTGAGTCCTTTGGTGGACGAAACACTGAAGCTTTCTTT
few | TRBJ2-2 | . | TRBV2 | CASSQTGTRNTGELFF | TGTGCCAGCAGTCAAACCGGGACTCGGAACACCGGGGAGCTGTTTTTT
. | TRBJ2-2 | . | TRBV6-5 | CASSLTGGELFF | TGTGCCAGCAGCCTTACGGGAGGGGAGCTGTTTTTT
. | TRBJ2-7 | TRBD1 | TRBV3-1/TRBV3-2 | CASSQLSWTGPYEQYF | TGTGCCAGCAGCCAACTATCATGGACAGGGCCCTACGAGCAGTACTTC
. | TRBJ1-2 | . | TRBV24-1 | CATSANYGYTF | TGTGCCACCAGTGCTAACTATGGCTACACCTTC
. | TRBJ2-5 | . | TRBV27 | CASSFQYRETQYF | TGTGCCAGCAGTTTCCAGTATCGAGAGACCCAGTACTTC
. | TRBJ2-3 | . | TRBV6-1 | CASSALPRGSEQDTQYF | TGTGCCAGCAGTGCACTGCCCAGGGGCAGTGAACAAGATACGCAGTATTTT
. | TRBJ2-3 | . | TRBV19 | CASRQDRGSTDTQYF | TGTGCCAGCCGCCAGGACCGAGGGAGCACAGATACGCAGTATTTT
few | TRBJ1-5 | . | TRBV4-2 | CASSQDEGTQPQHF | TGTGCCAGCAGCCAAGACGAGGGTACCCAGCCCCAGCATTTT
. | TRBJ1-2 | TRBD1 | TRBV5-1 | CASYPVGQTNYGYTF | TGCGCCAGCTACCCCGTGGGACAGACTAACTATGGCTACACCTTC
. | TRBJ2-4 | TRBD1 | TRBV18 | CASSQTGVAKNIQYF | TGTGCCAGCTCGCAGACAGGGGTAGCCAAAAACATTCAGTACTTC
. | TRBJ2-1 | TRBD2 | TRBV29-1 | CSVRRSAGVVQRNEQFF | TGCAGCGTCCGAAGGTCGGCGGGAGTGGTTCAGCGCAATGAGCAGTTCTTC
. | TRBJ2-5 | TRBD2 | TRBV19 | CASSIRLAAGQETQYF | TGTGCCAGTAGTATACGCCTAGCGGCAGGCCAAGAGACCCAGTACTTC
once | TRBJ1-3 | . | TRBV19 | CASSIQPSGNTIYF | TGTGCCAGTAGTATACAGCCCTCTGGAAACACCATATATTTT
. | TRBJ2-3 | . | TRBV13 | CASSPTFGSSTDTQYF | TGTGCCAGCAGCCCAACTTTCGGGAGTAGCACAGATACGCAGTATTTT
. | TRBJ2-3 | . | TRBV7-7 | CASSSGKGSGTDTQYF | TGTGCCAGCAGCTCGGGGAAAGGGAGCGGCACAGATACGCAGTATTTT
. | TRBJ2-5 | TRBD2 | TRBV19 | CASSSTGLVTETQYF | TGTGCCAGTAGTAGTACGGGACTAGTGACGGAGACCCAGTACTTC
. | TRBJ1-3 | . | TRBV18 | CASSPTAQTGNTIYF | TGTGCCAGCTCACCGACCGCACAGACTGGAAACACCATATATTTT
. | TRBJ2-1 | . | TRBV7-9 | CASSNRTPLPNEQFF | TGTGCCAGCAGCAACCGGACCCCGCTCCCCAATGAGCAGTTCTTC
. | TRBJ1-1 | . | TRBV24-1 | CATSDSGAGGATEAFF | TGTGCCACCAGTGATTCCGGGGCCGGGGGCGCCACTGAAGCTTTCTTT
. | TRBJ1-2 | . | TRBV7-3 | CASSFPGDGYTF | TGTGCCAGCAGCTTCCCAGGTGATGGCTACACCTTC
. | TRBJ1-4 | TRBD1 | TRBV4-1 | CASSHPNRGLANEKLFF | TGCGCCAGCAGCCACCCCAACAGGGGGCTTGCTAATGAAAAACTGTTTTTT
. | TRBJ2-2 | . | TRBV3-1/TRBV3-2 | CASSALGGRGNTGELFF | TGTGCCAGCAGCGCGTTAGGAGGGCGGGGGAACACCGGGGAGCTGTTTTTT
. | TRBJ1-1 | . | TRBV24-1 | CATSDLVRTNTEAFF | TGTGCCACCAGTGATTTGGTCAGAACGAACACTGAAGCTTTCTTT
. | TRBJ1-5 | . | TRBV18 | CASSQVSNQPQHF | TGTGCCAGCTCACAAGTAAGCAATCAGCCCCAGCATTTT
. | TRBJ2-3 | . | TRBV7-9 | CASSLALGGDTQYF | TGTGCCAGCAGCTTAGCACTTGGAGGAGATACGCAGTATTTT
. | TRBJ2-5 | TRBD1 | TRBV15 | CATSRDGQGQETQYF | TGTGCCACCAGCAGAGATGGACAGGGGCAAGAGACCCAGTACTTC
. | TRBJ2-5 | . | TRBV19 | CASSIDSGAGETQYF | TGTGCCAGTAGTATAGATTCGGGGGCTGGAGAGACCCAGTACTTC
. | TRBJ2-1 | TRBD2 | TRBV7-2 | CASSLSVTSAYNEQFF | TGTGCCAGCAGCTTAAGTGTGACTAGCGCCTACAATGAGCAGTTCTTC
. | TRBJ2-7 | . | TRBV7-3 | CASSLASSSYEQYF | TGTGCCAGCAGCCTAGCGTCGAGCTCCTACGAGCAGTACTTC
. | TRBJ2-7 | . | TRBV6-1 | CASSESTGALYEQYF | TGTGCCAGCAGTGAATCCACAGGCGCCCTATACGAGCAGTACTTC
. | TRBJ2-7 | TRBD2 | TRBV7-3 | CASSLPGTSGYEQYF | TGTGCCAGCAGCCTCCCCGGGACTAGCGGCTACGAGCAGTACTTC
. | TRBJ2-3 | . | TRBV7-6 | CASSSSRGGADTQYF | TGTGCCAGCAGCTCCAGTCGAGGGGGAGCAGATACGCAGTATTTT
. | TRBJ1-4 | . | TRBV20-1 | CSASEGATNEKLFF | TGCAGTGCTAGTGAGGGGGCAACTAATGAAAAACTGTTTTTT
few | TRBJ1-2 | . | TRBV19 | CASSTGEGRYGYTF | TGTGCCAGTAGTACTGGGGAGGGACGCTATGGCTACACCTTC
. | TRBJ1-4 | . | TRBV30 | CAWGASPFGEKLFF | TGTGCCTGGGGAGCCAGTCCTTTTGGAGAAAAACTGTTTTTT